This record covers a single TCR beta chain. This sample is part of a study of blood T cell repertoires in COVID-19. Overall study: Sites in the United States, Italy and Spain provided acute and convalescent COVID-19 samples. PBMCs, B-cell-depleted T cells, or T cells were the source of the cDNA or gDNA that made up the material.

Authors' processing steps: Quantification of nucleated cells was approximated via reference gene primer amplification. This table comes from immunoSEQ multiplex PCR, and its TCRdb copy is limited to in-frame clones, with some not included. V, J and clone size are taken as reported in that table, and D and trimming were inferred from the DNA itself. The top ten hold about 3.5% of the sample, which has about 240,000 clones, 70% to 85% seen once. Germline CDR1 is KGHSH and CDR2 is LQKENI. Trimming took off 3 bases at V and 13 bases at J, with 16 bases between the two ends. The CDR3 covers 14 residues. The receptor's source is a woman of 80 years or more with acute or convalescent COVID-19. The sequencing input was peripheral blood. The chain recombines TRBV18 with TRBJ1-6; a possible D gene is TRBD1 (6 bases). Here the CDR3 DNA reads TGTGCCAGCTCACCCGCCAGGACAGATATCCCCCTCCACTTT. Translated, it gives CASSPARTDIPLHF. The full variable domain, rest sourced from reference TRBV18 and TRBJ1-6, is NAGVMQNPRHLVRRRGQEARLRCSPMKGHSHVYWYRQLPEEGLKFMVYLQKENIIDESGMPKERFSAEFPKEGPSILRIQQVVRGDSAAYFCASSPARTDIPLHFGNGTRLTVT.